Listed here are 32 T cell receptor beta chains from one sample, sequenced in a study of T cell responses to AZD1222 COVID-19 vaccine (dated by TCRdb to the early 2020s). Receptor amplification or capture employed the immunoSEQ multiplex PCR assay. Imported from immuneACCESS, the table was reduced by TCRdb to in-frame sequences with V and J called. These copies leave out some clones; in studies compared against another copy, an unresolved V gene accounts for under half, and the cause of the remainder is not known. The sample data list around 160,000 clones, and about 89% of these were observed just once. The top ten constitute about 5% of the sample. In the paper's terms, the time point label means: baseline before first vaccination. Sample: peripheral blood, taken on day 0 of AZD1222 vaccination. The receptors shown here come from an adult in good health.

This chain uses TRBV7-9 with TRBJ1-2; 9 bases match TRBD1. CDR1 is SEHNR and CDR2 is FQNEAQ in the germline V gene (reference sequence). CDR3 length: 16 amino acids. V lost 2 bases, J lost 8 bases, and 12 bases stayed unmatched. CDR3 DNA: TGTGCCAGCAGCTTACTACAGGGGGCTATCAATATCGGCTACACCTTC. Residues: CASSLLQGAINIGYTF. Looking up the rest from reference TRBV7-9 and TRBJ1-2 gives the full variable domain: DTGVSQNPRHKITKRGQNVTFRCDPISEHNRLYWYRQTLGQGPEFLTYFQNEAQLEKSRLLSDRFSAERPKGSFSTLEIQRTEQGDSAMYLCASSLLQGAINIGYTFGSGTRLTVV.

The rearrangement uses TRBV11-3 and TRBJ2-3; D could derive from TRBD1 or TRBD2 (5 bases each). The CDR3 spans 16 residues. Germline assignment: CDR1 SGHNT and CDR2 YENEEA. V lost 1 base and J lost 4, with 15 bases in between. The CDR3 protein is CASSLGWGSEADTQYF. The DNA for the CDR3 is TGTGCCAGCAGCTTAGGTTGGGGGAGTGAGGCAGATACGCAGTATTTT.

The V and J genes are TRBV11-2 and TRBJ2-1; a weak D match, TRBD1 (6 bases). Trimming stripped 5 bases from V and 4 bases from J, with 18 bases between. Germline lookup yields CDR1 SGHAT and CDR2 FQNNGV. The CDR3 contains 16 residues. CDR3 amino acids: CASSRHRVRGYNEQFF. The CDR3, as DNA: TGTGCCAGCAGCCGCCACAGGGTTAGGGGATACAATGAGCAGTTCTTC.

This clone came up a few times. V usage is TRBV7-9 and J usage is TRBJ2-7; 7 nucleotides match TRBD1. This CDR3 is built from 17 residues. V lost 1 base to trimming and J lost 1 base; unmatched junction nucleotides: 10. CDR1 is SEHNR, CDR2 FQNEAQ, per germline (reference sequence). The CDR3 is CASSLGSSTGRSYEQYF. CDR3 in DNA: TGTGCCAGCAGCTTAGGGTCCTCGACAGGGAGATCCTACGAGCAGTACTTC. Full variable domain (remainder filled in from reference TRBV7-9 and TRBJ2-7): DTGVSQNPRHKITKRGQNVTFRCDPISEHNRLYWYRQTLGQGPEFLTYFQNEAQLEKSRLLSDRFSAERPKGSFSTLEIQRTEQGDSAMYLCASSLGSSTGRSYEQYFGPGTRLTVT.

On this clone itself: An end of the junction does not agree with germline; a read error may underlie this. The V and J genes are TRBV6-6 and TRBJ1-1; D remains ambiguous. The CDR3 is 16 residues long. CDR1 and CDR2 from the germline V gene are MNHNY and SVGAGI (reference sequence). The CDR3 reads CASSYSVVRFHVPVVF. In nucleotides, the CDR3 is TGTGCCAGCAGTTACTCGGTGGTTAGATTCCATGTCCCAGTCGTATTT.

CDR3 nucleotides: TGCGCCAGCAGCGGGAGTAATTCACCCCTCCACTTT. Amino acid sequence: CASSGSNSPLHF. The V and J genes are TRBV5-1 and TRBJ1-6; D remains unclear. V was pared by 4 bases and J by 6 bases, with 5 bases between. Germline V gene sequence: CDR1 SGHRS, CDR2 YFSETQ. This CDR3 has 12 residues.

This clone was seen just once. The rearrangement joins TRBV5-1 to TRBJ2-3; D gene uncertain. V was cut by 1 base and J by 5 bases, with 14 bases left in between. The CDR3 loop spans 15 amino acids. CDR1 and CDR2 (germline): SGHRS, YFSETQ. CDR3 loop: CASSLQRSNEDTQYF. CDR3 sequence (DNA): TGCGCCAGCAGCTTGCAACGTAGCAATGAAGATACGCAGTATTTT.

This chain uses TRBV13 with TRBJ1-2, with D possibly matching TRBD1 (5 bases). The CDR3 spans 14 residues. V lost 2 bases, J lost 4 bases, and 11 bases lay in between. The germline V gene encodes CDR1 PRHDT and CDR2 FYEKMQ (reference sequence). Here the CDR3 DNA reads TGTGCCAGCAGCTTAATCCCAGGGTCCTATGGCTACACCTTC. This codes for CASSLIPGSYGYTF.

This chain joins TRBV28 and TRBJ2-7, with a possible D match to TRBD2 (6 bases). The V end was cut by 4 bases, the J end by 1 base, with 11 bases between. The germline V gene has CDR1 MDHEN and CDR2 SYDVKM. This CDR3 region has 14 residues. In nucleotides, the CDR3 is TGTGCCAGCAGTTCCCCGGGACTTTCCTACGAGCAGTACTTC. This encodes CASSSPGLSYEQYF.

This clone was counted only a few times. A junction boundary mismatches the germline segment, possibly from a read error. The CDR3 DNA follows: TGTGCCAGCAGCGTAAGGACAGGGCCCTCCAACGAGCAGTACTTC. It translates to CASSVRTGPSNEQYF. The chain recombines TRBV9 with TRBJ2-7; 8 nucleotides agree with TRBD1. This CDR3 has 15 residues. CDR1 and CDR2 (germline): SGDLS, YYNGEE.

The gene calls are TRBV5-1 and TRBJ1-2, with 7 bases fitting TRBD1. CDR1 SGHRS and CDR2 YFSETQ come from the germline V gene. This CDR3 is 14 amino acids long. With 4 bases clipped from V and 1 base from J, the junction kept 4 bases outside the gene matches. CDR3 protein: CASSRDSLNYGYTF. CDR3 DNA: TGCGCCAGCAGCCGGGACAGCCTTAACTATGGCTACACCTTC.

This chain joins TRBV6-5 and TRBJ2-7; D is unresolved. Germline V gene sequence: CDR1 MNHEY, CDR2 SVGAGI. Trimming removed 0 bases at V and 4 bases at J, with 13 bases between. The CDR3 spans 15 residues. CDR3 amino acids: CASSYSPSLLYEQYF. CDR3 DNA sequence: TGTGCCAGCAGTTACTCCCCTAGTCTCCTTTACGAGCAGTACTTC.

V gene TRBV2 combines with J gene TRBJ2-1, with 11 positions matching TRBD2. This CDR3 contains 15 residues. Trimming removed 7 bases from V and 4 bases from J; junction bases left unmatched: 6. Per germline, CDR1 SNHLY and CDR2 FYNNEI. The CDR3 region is CASTLGTSGYNEQFF. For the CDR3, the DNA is TGTGCCAGCACTTTGGGGACTAGCGGATACAATGAGCAGTTCTTC.

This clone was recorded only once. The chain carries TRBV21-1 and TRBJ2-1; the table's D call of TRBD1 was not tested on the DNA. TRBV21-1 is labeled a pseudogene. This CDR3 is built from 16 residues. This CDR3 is CASSKVDHRVLDEQFF. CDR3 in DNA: TGTGCCAGCAGCAAAGTGGATCACAGGGTGCTCGATGAGCAGTTCTTC.

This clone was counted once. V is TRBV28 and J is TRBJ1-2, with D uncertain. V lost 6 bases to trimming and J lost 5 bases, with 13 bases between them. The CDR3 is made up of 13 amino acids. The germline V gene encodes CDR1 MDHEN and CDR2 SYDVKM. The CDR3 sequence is CASRTPTGYGYTF. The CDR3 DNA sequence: TGTGCCAGCAGGACGCCAACTGGGTATGGCTACACCTTC.

Here the CDR3 DNA reads TGTGCCAGCAGCCAAGATCTCCTAGCGGGAGGCACAGATACGCAGTATTTT. Amino acids: CASSQDLLAGGTDTQYF. The chain links TRBV3-1 (or the pseudogene TRBV3-2) to TRBJ2-3; the match to TRBD2 covers 10 bases. Germline CDR1 and CDR2: LGHDT and YNNKEL (reference sequence). CDR3 length: 17 residues. The V segment lost 0 bases and the J segment 1 base; nucleotides outside the gene matches: 4.

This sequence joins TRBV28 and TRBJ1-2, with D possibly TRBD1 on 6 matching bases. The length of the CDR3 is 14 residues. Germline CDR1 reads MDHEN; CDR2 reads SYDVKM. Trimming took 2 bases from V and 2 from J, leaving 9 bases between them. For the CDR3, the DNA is TGTGCCAGCAGTTTACAGGGGATGAACTATGGCTACACCTTC. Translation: CASSLQGMNYGYTF.

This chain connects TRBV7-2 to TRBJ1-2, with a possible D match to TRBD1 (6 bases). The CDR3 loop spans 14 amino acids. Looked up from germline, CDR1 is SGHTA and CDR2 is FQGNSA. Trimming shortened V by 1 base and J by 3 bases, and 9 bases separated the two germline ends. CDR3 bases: TGTGCCAGCAGCTTAGGGGGGCGTGACTATGGCTACACCTTC. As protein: CASSLGGRDYGYTF.

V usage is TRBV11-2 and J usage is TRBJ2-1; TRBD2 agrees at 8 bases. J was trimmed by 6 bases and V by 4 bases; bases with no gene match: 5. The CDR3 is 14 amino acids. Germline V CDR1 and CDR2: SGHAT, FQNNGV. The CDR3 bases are TGTGCCAGCAGCTCCGGACTAGCCTCCAATGAGCAGTTCTTC. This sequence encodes CASSSGLASNEQFF.

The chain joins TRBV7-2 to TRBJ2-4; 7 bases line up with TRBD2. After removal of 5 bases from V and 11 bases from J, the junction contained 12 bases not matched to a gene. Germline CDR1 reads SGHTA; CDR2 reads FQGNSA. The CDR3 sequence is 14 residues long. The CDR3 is CASSPTGGRWVQYF. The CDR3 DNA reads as TGTGCCAGCAGCCCAACGGGCGGGAGATGGGTTCAGTACTTC.

Here the CDR3 DNA reads TGTGCCATCAGGGACAGCTCTGGAAACACCATATATTTT. This encodes CAIRDSSGNTIYF. The V call is TRBV10-3, the J call TRBJ1-3; D may be TRBD1 (6 bases). The germline CDR1 and CDR2 sequences are ENHRY and SYGVKD. V was pared by 6 bases and J by 0 bases, with 6 bases between. There are 13 residues in the CDR3.

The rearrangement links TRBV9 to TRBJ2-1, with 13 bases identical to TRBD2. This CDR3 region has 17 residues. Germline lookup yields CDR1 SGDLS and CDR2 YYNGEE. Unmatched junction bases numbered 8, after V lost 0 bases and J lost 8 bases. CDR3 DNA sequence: TGTGCCAGCAGCGTAGAGGTACTAGCGGGAGGGAACGATGAGCAGTTCTTC. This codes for CASSVEVLAGGNDEQFF.

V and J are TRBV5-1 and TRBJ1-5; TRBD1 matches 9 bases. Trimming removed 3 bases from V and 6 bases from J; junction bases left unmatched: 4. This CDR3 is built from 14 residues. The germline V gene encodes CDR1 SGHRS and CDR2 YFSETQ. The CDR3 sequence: CASSSRQGGQPQHF. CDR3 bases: TGCGCCAGCAGCTCCAGACAGGGGGGTCAGCCCCAGCATTTT.

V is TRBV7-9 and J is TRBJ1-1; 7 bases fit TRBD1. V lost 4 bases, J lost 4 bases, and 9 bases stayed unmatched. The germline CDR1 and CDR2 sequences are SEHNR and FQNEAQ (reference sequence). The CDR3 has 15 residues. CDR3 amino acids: CASSSYTGEATEAFF. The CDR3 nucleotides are TGTGCCAGCAGCTCGTATACAGGGGAGGCCACTGAAGCTTTCTTT.

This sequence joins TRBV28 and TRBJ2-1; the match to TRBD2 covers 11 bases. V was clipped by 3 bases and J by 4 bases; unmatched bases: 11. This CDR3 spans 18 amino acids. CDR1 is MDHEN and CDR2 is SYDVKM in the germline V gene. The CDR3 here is CASSFPFRTSGFYNEQFF. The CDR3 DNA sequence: TGTGCCAGCAGTTTCCCATTCCGGACTAGCGGGTTTTACAATGAGCAGTTCTTC. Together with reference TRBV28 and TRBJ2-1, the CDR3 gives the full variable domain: DVKVTQSSRYLVKRTGEKVFLECVQDMDHENMFWYRQDPGLGLRLIYFSYDVKMKEKGDIPEGYSVSREKKERFSLILESASTNQTSMYLCASSFPFRTSGFYNEQFFGPGTRLTVL.

DNA of the CDR3: TGCGCCAGCAGCCAGGGGGGGTATTCAGGGGGCTATGGCTACACCTTC. Translated, it gives CASSQGGYSGGYGYTF. The chain employs TRBV4-3 and TRBJ1-2, with 7 bases lining up with TRBD1. The CDR3 has 16 amino acids. The junction had 11 bases not matched to a gene; V was cut back by 3 bases and J by 4 bases. Per the germline V gene, CDR1 is LGHNA and CDR2 is YSLEER.

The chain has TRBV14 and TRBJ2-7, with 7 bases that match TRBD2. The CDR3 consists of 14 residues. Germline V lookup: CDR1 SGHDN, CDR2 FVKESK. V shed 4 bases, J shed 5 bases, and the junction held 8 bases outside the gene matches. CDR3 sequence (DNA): TGTGCCAGCAGCCCCCAGCGGGGATTTCACGAGCAGTACTTC. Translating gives CASSPQRGFHEQYF.

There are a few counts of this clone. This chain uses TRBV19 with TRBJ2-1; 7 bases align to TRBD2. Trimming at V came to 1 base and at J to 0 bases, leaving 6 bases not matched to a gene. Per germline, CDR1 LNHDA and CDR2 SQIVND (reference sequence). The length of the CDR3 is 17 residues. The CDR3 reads CASSIARGSSSYNEQFF. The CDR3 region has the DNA TGTGCCAGTAGTATAGCCCGCGGGAGTAGCTCCTACAATGAGCAGTTCTTC.

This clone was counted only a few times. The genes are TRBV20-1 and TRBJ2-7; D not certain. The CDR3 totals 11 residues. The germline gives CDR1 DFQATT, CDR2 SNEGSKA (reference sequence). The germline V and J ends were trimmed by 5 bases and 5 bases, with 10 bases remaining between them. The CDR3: CSAQGRDEQYF. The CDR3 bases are TGCAGTGCTCAAGGTCGGGACGAGCAGTACTTC.

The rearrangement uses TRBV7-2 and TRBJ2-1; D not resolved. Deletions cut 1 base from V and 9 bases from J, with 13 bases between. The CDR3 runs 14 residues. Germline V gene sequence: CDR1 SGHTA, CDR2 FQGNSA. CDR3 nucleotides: TGTGCCAGCAGCTTAGAAACCCTCGTAGCTGAGCAGTTCTTC. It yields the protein CASSLETLVAEQFF. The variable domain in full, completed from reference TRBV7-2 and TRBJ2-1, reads GAGVSQSPSNKVTEKGKDVELRCDPISGHTALYWYRQSLGQGLEFLIYFQGNSAPDKSGLPSDRFSAERTGGSVSTLTIQRTQQEDSAVYLCASSLETLVAEQFFGPGTRLTVL.

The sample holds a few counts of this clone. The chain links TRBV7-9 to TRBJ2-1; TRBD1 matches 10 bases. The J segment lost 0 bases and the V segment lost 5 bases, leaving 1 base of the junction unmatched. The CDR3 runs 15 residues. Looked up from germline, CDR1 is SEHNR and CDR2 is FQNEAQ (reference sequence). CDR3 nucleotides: TGTGCCAGCAGCCGGACAGGGGGCTCCTACAATGAGCAGTTCTTC. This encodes CASSRTGGSYNEQFF.

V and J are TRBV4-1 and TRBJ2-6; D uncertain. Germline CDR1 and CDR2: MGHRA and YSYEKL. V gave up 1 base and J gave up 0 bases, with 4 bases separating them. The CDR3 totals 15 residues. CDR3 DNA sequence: TGCGCCAGCAGCCAAGTCACCTCTGGGGCCAACGTCCTGACTTTC. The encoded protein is CASSQVTSGANVLTF.